This is a list of T cell receptor beta chains from one sample in a study of blood T cell repertoires in COVID-19. Profiling relied on immunoSEQ multiplex PCR, and the TCRdb table lists in-frame clones only, not all of them. Of roughly 200,000 clones in the sample, approximately 80% were seen once. The sample taken for sequencing was peripheral blood. These receptor sequences come from a middle-aged woman with COVID-19, enrolled during active disease. CDR3s include the opening cysteine and the closing phenylalanine or tryptophan. D genes are given only for firm matches. A row's size may be missing; if present it is once, few, many or a size class.

j_call v_call clone_size d_call cdr3_aa cdr3_nt
TRBJ1-2 TRBV5-1 - TRBD1 CASSTGDRPPDYGYTF TGCGCCAGCAGCACCGGGGACAGACCTCCGGACTATGGCTACACCTTC
TRBJ1-5 TRBV6-5 - - CASSYSLSRGNQPQHF TGTGCCAGCAGTTACTCCCTCAGTCGGGGCAATCAGCCCCAGCATTTT
TRBJ2-1 TRBV28 - - CASSLSRGYYNEQFF TGTGCCAGCAGTTTGAGTCGGGGGTACTACAATGAGCAGTTCTTC
TRBJ1-1 TRBV7-3 - TRBD1 CASRRQGYTEAFF TGTGCCAGCAGACGACAGGGTTACACTGAAGCTTTCTTT
TRBJ2-7 TRBV7-2 - - CASLDALSYEQYF TGTGCCAGCTTAGATGCACTGTCCTACGAGCAGTACTTC
TRBJ1-5 TRBV27 - TRBD1 CASSRDRGVSNQPQHF TGTGCCAGCAGTCGGGACAGGGGGGTTAGCAATCAGCCCCAGCATTTT
TRBJ1-2 TRBV2 - - CASTSQGFGYTF TGTGCCAGCACCTCACAGGGTTTTGGCTACACCTTC
TRBJ1-5 TRBV6-5 - - CASSYSGRASNQPQHF TGTGCCAGCAGTTACTCTGGGCGGGCCTCCAATCAGCCCCAGCATTTT
TRBJ2-2 TRBV24-1 few - CATSDFGIDGERELFF TGTGCCACCAGTGATTTTGGGATTGACGGGGAAAGGGAGCTGTTTTTT
TRBJ1-4 TRBV5-6 - TRBD1 CASSASGGPNEKLFF TGTGCCAGCAGCGCCTCAGGGGGTCCTAATGAAAAACTGTTTTTT
TRBJ2-7 TRBV7-6 - TRBD1 CASSSGQGARYEQYF TGTGCCAGCAGCTCAGGACAGGGGGCAAGGTACGAGCAGTACTTC
TRBJ1-1 TRBV2 - - CASNRRVNTEAFF TGTGCCAGCAATAGGCGGGTTAACACTGAAGCTTTCTTT
TRBJ2-7 TRBV27 once - CASSFGLSSYEQYF TGTGCCAGCAGTTTCGGTCTTAGCTCCTACGAGCAGTACTTC
TRBJ1-2 TRBV6-5 - TRBD1 CASRTGTGGDYGYTF TGTGCCAGCCGTACCGGGACAGGGGGAGACTATGGCTACACCTTC
TRBJ1-2 TRBV2 few - CASSGGDRYGYTF TGTGCCAGCAGTGGGGGGGATCGCTATGGCTACACCTTC
TRBJ1-5 TRBV15 once - CATSRDWRSDGDQPQHF TGTGCCACCAGCAGAGATTGGCGGTCGGACGGGGATCAGCCCCAGCATTTT
TRBJ2-7 TRBV7-9 - TRBD2 CASNPGGGYEQYF TGTGCCAGCAACCCGGGGGGGGGCTACGAGCAGTACTTC
TRBJ1-1 TRBV29-1 - - CSVGQGINTEAFF TGCAGCGTTGGGCAGGGGATTAACACTGAAGCTTTCTTT
TRBJ1-2 TRBV6-5 few - CASSFSGDTLYGYTF TGTGCCAGCAGCTTTTCCGGGGACACACTCTATGGCTACACCTTC
TRBJ1-5 TRBV18 - TRBD1 CASSPGQGDNQPQHF TGTGCCAGCTCACCAGGACAGGGCGACAATCAGCCCCAGCATTTT
TRBJ2-7 TRBV9 - - CASNPGSGIPYEQYF TGTGCCAGCAACCCAGGGTCAGGGATCCCCTACGAGCAGTACTTC
TRBJ2-2 TRBV14 - - CATERLEGTGELFF TGTGCCACAGAAAGGTTGGAGGGCACCGGGGAGCTGTTTTTT
TRBJ1-1 TRBV5-4 - - CASVLQGANTEAFF TGTGCCAGTGTGTTACAGGGCGCGAACACTGAAGCTTTCTTT
TRBJ2-7 TRBV2 few - CASSAGQHEQYF TGTGCCAGCAGCGCGGGACAGCACGAGCAGTACTTC
TRBJ2-1 TRBV28 - TRBD2 CALNWGLAVDNEQFF TGTGCCCTAAACTGGGGCCTAGCGGTAGACAATGAGCAGTTCTTC
TRBJ1-4 TRBV29-1 - TRBD1 CSAADRVQGKLFF TGCAGCGCTGCAGACAGGGTCCAGGGAAAACTGTTTTTT
TRBJ2-7 TRBV5-1 few - CASSLANGPKIYEQYF TGCGCCAGCAGCTTGGCCAATGGGCCCAAGATATACGAGCAGTACTTC
TRBJ1-6 TRBV25-1 - - CASRSVSGSPLHF TGTGCCAGCCGGTCGGTGTCCGGTTCACCCCTCCACTTT
TRBJ1-5 TRBV2 - TRBD1 CASAGGSVNQPQHF TGTGCCAGCGCAGGGGGGAGTGTAAATCAGCCCCAGCATTTT
TRBJ2-5 TRBV6-4 - - CASYARDRETQYF TGTGCCAGCTATGCCCGGGATCGCGAGACCCAGTACTTC